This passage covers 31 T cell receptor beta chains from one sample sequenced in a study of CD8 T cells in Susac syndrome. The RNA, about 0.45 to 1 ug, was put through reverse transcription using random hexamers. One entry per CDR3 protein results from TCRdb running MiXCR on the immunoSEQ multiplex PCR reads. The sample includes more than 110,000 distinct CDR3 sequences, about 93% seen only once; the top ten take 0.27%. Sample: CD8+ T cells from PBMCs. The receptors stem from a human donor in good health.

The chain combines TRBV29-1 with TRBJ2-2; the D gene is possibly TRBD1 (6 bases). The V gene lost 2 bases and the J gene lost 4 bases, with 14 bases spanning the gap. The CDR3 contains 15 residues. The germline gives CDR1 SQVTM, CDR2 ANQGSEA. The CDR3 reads CSVESTGTGTGELFF. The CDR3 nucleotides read TGCAGCGTTGAAAGTACAGGGACGGGCACCGGGGAGCTGTTTTTT.

DNA of the CDR3: TGTGCCAGTACCGATGGTGGGTTGGCGGATCGGTTCTTC. It translates to CASTDGGLADRFF. The chain couples TRBV19 to TRBJ2-1, with D hard to call. Per the germline V gene, CDR1 is LNHDA and CDR2 is SQIVND (reference sequence). Trimming left V 7 bases short and J 15 bases short, with 22 bases between. This CDR3 is 13 amino acids long.

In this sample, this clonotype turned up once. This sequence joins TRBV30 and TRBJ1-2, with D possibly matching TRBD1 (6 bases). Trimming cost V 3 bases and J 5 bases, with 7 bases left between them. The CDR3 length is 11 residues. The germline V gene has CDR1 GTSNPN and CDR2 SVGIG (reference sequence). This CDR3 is CAWRDSYGYTF. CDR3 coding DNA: TGTGCCTGGAGGGACAGTTATGGCTACACCTTC.

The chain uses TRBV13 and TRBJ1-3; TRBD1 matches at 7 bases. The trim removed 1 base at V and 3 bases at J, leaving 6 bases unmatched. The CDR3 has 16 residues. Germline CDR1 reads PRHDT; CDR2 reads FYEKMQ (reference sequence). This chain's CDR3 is CASSLDAGGYGNTIYF. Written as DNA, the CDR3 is TGTGCCAGCAGCTTAGACGCAGGGGGTTATGGAAACACCATATATTTT.

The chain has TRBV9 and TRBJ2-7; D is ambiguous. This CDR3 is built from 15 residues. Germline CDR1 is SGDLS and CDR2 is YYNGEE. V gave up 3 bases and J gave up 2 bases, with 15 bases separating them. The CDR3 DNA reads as TGTGCCAGCAGCGCCGGCGCGGCGCAAACCTACGAGCAGTACTTC. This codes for CASSAGAAQTYEQYF.

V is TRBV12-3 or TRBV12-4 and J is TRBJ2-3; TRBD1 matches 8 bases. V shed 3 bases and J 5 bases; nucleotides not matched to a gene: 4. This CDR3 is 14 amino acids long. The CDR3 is CASSFSGGLDTQYF. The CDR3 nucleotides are TGTGCCAGCAGTTTCTCAGGGGGCCTAGATACGCAGTATTTT.

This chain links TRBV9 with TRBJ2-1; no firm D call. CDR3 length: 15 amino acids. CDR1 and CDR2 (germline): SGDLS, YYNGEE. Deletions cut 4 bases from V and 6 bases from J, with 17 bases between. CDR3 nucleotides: TGTGCCAGCAGCAGATCACCGTCGACCGGCAATGAGCAGTTCTTC. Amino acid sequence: CASSRSPSTGNEQFF.

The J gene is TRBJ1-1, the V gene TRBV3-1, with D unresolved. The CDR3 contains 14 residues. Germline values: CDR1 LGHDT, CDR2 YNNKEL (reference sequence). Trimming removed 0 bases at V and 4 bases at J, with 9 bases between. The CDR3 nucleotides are TGTGCCAGCAGCCAAGACCTGGAGGGCACTGAAGCTTTCTTT. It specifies CASSQDLEGTEAFF.

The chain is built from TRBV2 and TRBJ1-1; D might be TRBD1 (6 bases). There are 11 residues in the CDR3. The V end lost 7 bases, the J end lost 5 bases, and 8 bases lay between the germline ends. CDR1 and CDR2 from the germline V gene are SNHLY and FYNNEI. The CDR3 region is CASTTGTEAFF. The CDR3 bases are TGTGCCAGCACCACAGGGACTGAAGCTTTCTTT.

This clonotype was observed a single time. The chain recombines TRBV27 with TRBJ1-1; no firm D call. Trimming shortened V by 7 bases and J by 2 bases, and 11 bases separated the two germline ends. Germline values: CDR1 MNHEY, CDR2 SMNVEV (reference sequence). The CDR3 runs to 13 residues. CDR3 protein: CASKGRLNTEAFF. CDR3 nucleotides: TGTGCCAGCAAAGGGCGCCTTAACACTGAAGCTTTCTTT.

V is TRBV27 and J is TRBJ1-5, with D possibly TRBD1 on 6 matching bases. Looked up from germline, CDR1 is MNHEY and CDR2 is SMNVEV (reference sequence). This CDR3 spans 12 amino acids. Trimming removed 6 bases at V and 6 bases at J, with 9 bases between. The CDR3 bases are TGTGCCAGCAGACAGGGAGGTCAGCCCCAGCATTTT. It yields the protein CASRQGGQPQHF.

CDR3 residues: CASSLAEGTSLYNEQFF. CDR3 DNA: TGTGCCAGCAGCTTGGCCGAGGGGACTAGCCTATACAATGAGCAGTTCTTC. The chain is built from TRBV5-6 and TRBJ2-1; 9 positions match TRBD2. Unmatched junction bases numbered 8, after V lost 0 bases and J lost 4 bases. Germline V gene sequence: CDR1 SGHDT, CDR2 YYEEEE. The CDR3 runs 17 residues.

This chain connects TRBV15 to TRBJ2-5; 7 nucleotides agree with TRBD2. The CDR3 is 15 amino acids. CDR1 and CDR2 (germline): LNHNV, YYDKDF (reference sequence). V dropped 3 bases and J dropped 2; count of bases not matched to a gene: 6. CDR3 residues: CATSSYRTRQETQYF. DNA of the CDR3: TGTGCCACCAGCAGTTACCGGACTAGGCAAGAGACCCAGTACTTC.

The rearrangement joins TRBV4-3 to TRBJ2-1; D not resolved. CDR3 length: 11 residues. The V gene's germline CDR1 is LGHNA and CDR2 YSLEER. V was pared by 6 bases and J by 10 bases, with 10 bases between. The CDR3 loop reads CASRDGVEQFF. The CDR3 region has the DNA TGCGCCAGCAGGGACGGAGTAGAGCAGTTCTTC.

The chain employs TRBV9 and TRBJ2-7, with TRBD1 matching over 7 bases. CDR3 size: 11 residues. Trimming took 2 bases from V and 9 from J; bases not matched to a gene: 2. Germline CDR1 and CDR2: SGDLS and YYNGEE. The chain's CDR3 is CASSVGTVQYF. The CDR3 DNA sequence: TGTGCCAGCAGCGTTGGGACAGTGCAGTACTTC.

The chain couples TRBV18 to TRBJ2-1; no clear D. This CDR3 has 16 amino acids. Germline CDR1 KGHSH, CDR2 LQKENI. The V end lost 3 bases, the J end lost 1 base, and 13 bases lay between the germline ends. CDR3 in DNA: TGTGCCAGCTCACCTCTCGACACTGAATCCTACAATGAGCAGTTCTTC. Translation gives CASSPLDTESYNEQFF.

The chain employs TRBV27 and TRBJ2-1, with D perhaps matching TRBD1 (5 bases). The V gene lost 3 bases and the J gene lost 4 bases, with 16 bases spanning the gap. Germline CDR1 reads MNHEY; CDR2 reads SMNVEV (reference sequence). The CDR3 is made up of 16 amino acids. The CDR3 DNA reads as TGTGCCAGCAGTTTCTTGATCCGCCCAGGGTACAATGAGCAGTTCTTC. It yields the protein CASSFLIRPGYNEQFF.

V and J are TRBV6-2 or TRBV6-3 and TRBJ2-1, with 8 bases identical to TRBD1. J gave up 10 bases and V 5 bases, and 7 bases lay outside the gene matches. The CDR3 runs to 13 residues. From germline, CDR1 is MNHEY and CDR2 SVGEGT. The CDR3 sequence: CASSTRTGTEQFF. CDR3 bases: TGTGCCAGCAGTACCAGGACAGGGACGGAGCAGTTCTTC.

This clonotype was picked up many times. CDR3 region: CASSPGTGYGYTF. The CDR3 bases are TGTGCCAGCAGTCCCGGGACAGGCTATGGCTACACCTTC. This chain connects TRBV6-5 to TRBJ1-2; TRBD1 aligns across 8 bases. Losses at the gene ends were 5 bases for V and 4 bases for J; bases not matched to a gene: 3. Per the germline V gene, CDR1 is MNHEY and CDR2 is SVGAGI. The CDR3 is 13 residues long.

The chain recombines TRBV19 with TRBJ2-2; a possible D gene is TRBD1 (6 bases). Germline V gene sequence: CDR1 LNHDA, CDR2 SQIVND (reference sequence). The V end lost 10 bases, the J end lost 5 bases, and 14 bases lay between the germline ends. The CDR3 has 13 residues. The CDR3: CATDSGGTGELFF. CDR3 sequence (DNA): TGTGCCACGGACAGTGGAGGAACCGGGGAGCTGTTTTTT.

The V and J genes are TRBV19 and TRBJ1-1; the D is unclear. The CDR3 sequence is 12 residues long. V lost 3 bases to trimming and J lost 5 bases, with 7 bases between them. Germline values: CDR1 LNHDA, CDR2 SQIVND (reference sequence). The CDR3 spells CASSIGVTEAFF. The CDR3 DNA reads TGTGCCAGTAGTATCGGTGTTACTGAAGCTTTCTTT.

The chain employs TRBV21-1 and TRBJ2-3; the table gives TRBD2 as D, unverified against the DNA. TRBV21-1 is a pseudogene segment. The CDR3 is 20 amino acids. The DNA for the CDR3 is TGTGCCAGCAGCAAAGCCCACAGAGGCTTAGCGGTCCCCTACACAGATACGCAGTATTTT. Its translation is CASSKAHRGLAVPYTDTQYF.

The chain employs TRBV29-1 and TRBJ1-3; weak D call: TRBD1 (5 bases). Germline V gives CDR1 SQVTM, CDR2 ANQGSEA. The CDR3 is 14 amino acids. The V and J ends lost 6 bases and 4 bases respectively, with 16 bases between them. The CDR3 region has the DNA TGCAGCGTCACCGGGACGCGGTCCGGAAACACCATATATTTT. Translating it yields CSVTGTRSGNTIYF.

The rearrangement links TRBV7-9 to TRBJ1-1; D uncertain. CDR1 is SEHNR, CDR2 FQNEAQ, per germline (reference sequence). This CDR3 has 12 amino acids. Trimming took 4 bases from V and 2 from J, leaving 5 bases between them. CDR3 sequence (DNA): TGTGCCAGCAGCTCCAGTAACACTGAAGCTTTCTTT. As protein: CASSSSNTEAFF.

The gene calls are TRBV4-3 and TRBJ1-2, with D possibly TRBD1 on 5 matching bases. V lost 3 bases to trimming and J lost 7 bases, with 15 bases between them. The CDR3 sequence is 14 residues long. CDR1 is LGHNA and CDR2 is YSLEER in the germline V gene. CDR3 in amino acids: CASSQVARATGYTF. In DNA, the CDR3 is TGCGCCAGCAGCCAGGTTGCCAGGGCAACTGGCTACACCTTC.

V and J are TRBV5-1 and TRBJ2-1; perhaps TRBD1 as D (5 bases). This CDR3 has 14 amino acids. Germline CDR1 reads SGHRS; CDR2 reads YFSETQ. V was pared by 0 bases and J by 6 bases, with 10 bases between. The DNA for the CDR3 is TGCGCCAGCAGCTTGGCCGACAGTTTCAATGAGCAGTTCTTC. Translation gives CASSLADSFNEQFF.

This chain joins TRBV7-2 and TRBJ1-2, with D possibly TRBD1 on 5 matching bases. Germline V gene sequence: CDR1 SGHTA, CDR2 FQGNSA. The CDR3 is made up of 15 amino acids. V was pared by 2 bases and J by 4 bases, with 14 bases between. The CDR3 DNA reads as TGTGCCAGCAGCTTAATCCCCCAGGGATCCTATGGCTACACCTTC. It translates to CASSLIPQGSYGYTF.

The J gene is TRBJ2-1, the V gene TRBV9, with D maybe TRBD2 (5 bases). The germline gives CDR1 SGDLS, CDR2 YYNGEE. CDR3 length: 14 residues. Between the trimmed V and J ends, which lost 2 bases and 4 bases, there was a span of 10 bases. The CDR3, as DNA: TGTGCCAGCAGCGTGGGTGGCGGGTACAATGAGCAGTTCTTC. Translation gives CASSVGGGYNEQFF.

The CDR3 DNA is TGCGCCAGCAGCCAAGATCGGGCGGGCCTCTACAATGAGCAGTTCTTC. Translating gives CASSQDRAGLYNEQFF. This sequence joins TRBV4-3 and TRBJ2-1; D might be TRBD2 (5 bases). CDR3 length equals 16 residues. Germline V lookup: CDR1 LGHNA, CDR2 YSLEER. The V end was cut by 0 bases, the J end by 3 bases, with 12 bases between.

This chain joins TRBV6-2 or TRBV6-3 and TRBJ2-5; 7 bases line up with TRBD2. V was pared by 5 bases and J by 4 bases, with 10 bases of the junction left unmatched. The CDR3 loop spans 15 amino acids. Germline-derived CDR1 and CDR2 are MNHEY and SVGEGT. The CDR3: CASSTTLAPLETQYF. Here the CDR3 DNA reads TGTGCCAGCAGTACTACACTAGCGCCGCTAGAGACCCAGTACTTC.

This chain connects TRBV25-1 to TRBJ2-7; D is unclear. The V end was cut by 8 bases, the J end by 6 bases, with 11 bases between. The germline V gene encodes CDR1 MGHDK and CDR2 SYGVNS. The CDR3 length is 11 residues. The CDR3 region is CASQNMVEQYF. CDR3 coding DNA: TGTGCCAGCCAAAACATGGTCGAGCAGTACTTC.